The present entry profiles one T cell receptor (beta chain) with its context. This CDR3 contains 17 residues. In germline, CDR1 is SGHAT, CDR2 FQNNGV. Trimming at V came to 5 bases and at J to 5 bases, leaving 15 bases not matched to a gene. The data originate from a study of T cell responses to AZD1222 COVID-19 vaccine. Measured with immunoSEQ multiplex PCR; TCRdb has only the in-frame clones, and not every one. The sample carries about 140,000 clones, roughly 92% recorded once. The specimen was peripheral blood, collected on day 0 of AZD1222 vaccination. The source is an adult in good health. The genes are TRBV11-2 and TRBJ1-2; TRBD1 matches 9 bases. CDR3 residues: CASSRLSGTGRDYGYTF. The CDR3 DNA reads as TGTGCCAGCAGCCGATTGTCCGGGACAGGGAGGGATTATGGCTACACCTTC.